This T cell receptor (beta chain) was observed in a study of T cell responses to AZD1222 COVID-19 vaccine. Whole-study context: Second doses that came at about 4 or about 12 weeks were put together.

In its sample, this clone was seen once. Its antigen is currently unknown. Study-level points and caveats: Without day 14 samples, only post-peak T cell repertoires were studied. Donors skewed white British and female; clonal diversity was possibly underestimated.

Germline V gene lookup returns CDR1 MNHEY and CDR2 SVGAGI. The CDR3 is made up of 14 amino acids. V dropped 6 bases and J dropped 2; count of bases not matched to a gene: 5. Generated by immunoSEQ multiplex PCR, the TCRdb table keeps only in-frame clones and is missing some. The table has 100,000 to 150,000 clones, around 88% seen once. The sequence came from an adult in good health. The chain employs TRBV6-5 and TRBJ2-7, with 9 positions matching TRBD1. Sequences were derived from peripheral blood, sampled on day 0 of AZD1222 vaccination. CDR3 nucleotide sequence: TGTGCCAGCAGCCTTGGGGACAGGGCCTACGAGCAGTACTTC. Translation: CASSLGDRAYEQYF.